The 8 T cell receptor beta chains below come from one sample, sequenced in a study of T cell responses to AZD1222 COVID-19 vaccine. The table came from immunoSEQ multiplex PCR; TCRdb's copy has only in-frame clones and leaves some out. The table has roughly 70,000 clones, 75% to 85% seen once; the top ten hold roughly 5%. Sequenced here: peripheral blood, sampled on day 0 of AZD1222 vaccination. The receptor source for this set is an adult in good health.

The CDR3 loop reads CASSPPETGLNEKLFF. In DNA form, the CDR3 reads TGTGCCAGCAGCCCTCCCGAGACAGGGCTTAATGAAAAACTGTTTTTT. The chain employs TRBV9 and TRBJ1-4, with 7 bases identical to TRBD1. Per the germline V gene, CDR1 is SGDLS and CDR2 is YYNGEE. The CDR3 covers 16 residues. V was pared by 4 bases and J by 4 bases, with 10 bases of the junction left unmatched.

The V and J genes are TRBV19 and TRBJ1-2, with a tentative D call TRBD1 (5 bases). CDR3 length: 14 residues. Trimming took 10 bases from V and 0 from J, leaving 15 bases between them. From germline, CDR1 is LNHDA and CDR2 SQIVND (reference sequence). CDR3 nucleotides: TGTGCCACTTTCGCGACAGAAGCTAACTATGGCTACACCTTC. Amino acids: CATFATEANYGYTF. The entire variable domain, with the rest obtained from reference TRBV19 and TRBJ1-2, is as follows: DGGITQSPKYLFRKEGQNVTLSCEQNLNHDAMYWYRQDPGQGLRLIYYSQIVNDFQKGDIAEGYSVSREKKESFPLTVTSAQKNPTAFYLCATFATEANYGYTFGSGTRLTVV.

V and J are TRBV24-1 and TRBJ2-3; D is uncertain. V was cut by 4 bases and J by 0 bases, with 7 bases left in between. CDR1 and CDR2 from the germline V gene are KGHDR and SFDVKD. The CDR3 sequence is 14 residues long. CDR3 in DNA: TGTGCCACCAGTGACACAAGGAGCACAGATACGCAGTATTTT. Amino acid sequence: CATSDTRSTDTQYF.

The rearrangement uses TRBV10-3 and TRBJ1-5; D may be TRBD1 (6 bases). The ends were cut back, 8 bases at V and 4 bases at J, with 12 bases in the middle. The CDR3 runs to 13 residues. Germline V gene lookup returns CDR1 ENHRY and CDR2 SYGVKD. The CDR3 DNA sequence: TGTGCCATCGGCGCCGACAGGAATCAGCCCCAGCATTTT. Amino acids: CAIGADRNQPQHF.

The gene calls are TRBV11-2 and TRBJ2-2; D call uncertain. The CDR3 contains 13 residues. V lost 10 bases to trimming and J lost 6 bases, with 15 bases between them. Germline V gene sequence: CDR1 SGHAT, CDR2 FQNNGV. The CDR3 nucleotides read TGTGCCACCTCACAGTGGGCCCCCGGGGAGCTGTTTTTT. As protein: CATSQWAPGELFF.

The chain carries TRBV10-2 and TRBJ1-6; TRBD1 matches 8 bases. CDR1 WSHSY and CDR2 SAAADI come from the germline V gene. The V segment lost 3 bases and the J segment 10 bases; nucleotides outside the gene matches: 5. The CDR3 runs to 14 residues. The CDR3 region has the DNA TGCGCCAGCAGTGAAGACAGGGGTGGGTCACCCCTCCACTTT. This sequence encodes CASSEDRGGSPLHF.

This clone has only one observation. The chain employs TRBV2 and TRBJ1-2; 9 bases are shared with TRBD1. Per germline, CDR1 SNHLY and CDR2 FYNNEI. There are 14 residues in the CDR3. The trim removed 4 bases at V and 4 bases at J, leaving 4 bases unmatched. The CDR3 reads CASSVIQGAYGYTF. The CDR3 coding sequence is TGTGCCAGCAGTGTTATACAGGGGGCCTATGGCTACACCTTC.

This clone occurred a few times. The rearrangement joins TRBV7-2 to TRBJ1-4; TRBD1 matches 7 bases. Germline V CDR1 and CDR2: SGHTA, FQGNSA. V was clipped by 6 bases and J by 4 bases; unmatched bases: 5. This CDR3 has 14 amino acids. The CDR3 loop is CASSWDRYNEKLFF. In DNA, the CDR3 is TGTGCCAGCAGTTGGGACAGATATAATGAAAAACTGTTTTTT.